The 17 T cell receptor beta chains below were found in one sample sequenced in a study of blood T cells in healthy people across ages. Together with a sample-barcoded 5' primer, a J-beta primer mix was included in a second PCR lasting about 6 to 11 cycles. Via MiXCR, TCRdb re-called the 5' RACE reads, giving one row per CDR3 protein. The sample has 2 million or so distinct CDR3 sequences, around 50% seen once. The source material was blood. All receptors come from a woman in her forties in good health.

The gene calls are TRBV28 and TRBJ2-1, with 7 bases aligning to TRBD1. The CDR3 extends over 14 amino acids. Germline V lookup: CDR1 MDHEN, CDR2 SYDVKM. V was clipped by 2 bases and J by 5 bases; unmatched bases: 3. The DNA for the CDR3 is TGTGCCAGCAGTTTAGTCGGGACAGACAATGAGCAGTTCTTC. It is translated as CASSLVGTDNEQFF.

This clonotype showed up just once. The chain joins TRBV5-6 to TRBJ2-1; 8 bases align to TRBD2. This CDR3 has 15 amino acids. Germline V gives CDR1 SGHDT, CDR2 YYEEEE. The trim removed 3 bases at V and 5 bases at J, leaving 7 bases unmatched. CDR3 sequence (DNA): TGTGCCAGCAGCTCACTAGCGGCGACAAACAATGAGCAGTTCTTC. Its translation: CASSSLAATNNEQFF.

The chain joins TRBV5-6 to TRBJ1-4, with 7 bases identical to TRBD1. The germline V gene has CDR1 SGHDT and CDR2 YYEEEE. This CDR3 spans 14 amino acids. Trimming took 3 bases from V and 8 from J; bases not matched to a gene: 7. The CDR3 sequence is CASSSQGLYEKLFF. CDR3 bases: TGTGCCAGCAGCTCACAGGGGTTATACGAAAAACTGTTTTTT. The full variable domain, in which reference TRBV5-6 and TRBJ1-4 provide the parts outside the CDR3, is DAGVTQSPTHLIKTRGQQVTLRCSPKSGHDTVSWYQQALGQGPQFIFQYYEEEERQRGNFPDRFSGHQFPNYSSELNVNALLLGDSALYLCASSSQGLYEKLFFGSGTQLSVL.

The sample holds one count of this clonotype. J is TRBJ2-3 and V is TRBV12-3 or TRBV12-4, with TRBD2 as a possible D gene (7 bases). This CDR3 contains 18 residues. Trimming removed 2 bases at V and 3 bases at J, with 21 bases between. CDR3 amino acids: CASSLRLGASGFTDTQYF. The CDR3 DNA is TGTGCCAGCAGTTTAAGGTTGGGGGCTAGCGGTTTTACAGATACGCAGTATTTT.

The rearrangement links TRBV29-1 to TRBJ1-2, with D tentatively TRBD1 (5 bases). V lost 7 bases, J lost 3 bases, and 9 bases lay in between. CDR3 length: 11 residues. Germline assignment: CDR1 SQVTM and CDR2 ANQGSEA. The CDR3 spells CSADKDYGYTF. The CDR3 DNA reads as TGCAGCGCGGACAAGGACTATGGCTACACCTTC.

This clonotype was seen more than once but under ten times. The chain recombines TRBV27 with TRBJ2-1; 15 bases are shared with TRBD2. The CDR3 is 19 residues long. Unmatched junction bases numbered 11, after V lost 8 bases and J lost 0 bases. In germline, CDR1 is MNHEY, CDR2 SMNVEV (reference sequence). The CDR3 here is CASAGGTSGGWSSYNEQFF. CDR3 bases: TGTGCCAGCGCGGGGGGGACTAGCGGGGGGTGGAGCTCCTACAATGAGCAGTTCTTC.

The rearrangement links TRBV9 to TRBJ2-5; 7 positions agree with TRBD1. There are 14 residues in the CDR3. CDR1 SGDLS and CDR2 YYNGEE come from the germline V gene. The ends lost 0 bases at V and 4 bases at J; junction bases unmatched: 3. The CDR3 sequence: CASSVVGTAETQYF. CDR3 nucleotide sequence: TGTGCCAGCAGCGTAGTAGGGACAGCAGAGACCCAGTACTTC.

DNA of the CDR3: TGTGCCAGCAGCTCGCTGCTTATGAACACTGAAGCTTTCTTT. Translating gives CASSSLLMNTEAFF. The chain is built from TRBV7-9 and TRBJ1-1; D is undetermined. The germline gives CDR1 SEHNR, CDR2 FQNEAQ (reference sequence). Between the trimmed V and J ends, which lost 4 bases and 0 bases, there was a span of 9 bases. This CDR3 comprises 14 residues. Drawing the rest from reference TRBV7-9 and TRBJ1-1, the complete variable domain is DTGVSQNPRHKITKRGQNVTFRCDPISEHNRLYWYRQTLGQGPEFLTYFQNEAQLEKSRLLSDRFSAERPKGSFSTLEIQRTEQGDSAMYLCASSSLLMNTEAFFGQGTRLTVV.

The CDR3 nucleotides read TGTGCCAGCAGCTTGGAGGGGGCCTTCCACGAGCAGTACTTC. Translation gives CASSLEGAFHEQYF. The rearrangement uses TRBV5-4 and TRBJ2-7; the match to TRBD1 covers 7 bases. Trimming cost V 0 bases and J 5 bases; bases outside gene matches: 5. The CDR3 sequence is 14 residues long. From germline, CDR1 is SGHNT and CDR2 YYREEE (reference sequence).

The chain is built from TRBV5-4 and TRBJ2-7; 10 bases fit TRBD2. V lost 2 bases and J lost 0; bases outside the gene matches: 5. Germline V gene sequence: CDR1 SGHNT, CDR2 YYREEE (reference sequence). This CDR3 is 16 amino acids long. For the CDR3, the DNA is TGTGCCAGCAGCTTTGGACTAGCGGCATCCTCCTACGAGCAGTACTTC. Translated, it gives CASSFGLAASSYEQYF.

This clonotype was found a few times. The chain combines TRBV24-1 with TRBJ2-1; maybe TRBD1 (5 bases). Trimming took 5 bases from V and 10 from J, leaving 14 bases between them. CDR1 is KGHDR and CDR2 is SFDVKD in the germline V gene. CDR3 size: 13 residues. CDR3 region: CATSVGQEQEQFF. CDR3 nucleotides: TGTGCCACCAGTGTGGGGCAGGAGCAAGAGCAGTTCTTC.

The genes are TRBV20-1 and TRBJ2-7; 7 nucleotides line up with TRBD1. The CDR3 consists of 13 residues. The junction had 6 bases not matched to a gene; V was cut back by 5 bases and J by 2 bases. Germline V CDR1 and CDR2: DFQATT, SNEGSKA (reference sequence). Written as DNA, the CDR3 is TGCAGTGCTCCGGGACAGAAAGCCTACGAGCAGTACTTC. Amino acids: CSAPGQKAYEQYF.

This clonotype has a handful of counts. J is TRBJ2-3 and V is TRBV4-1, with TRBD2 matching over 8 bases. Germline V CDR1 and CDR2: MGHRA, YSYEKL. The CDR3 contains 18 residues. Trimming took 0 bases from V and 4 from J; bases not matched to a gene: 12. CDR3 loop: CASSQDPGAGGSSDTQYF. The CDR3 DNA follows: TGCGCCAGCAGCCAAGATCCGGGCGCGGGGGGATCGTCAGATACGCAGTATTTT.

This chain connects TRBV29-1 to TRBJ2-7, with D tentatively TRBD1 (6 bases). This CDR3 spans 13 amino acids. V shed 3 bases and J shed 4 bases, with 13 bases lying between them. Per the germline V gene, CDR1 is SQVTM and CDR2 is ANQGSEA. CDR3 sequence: CSVDMGTQYEQYF. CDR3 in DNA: TGCAGCGTTGATATGGGGACACAATACGAGCAGTACTTC.

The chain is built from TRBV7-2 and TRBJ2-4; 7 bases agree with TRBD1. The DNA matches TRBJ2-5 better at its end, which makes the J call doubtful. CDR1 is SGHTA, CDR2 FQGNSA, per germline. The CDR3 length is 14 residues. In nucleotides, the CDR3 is TGTGCCAGCACCCGAGGGGGCAGTGCGGAGACCCAGTACTTC. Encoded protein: CASTRGGSAETQYF.

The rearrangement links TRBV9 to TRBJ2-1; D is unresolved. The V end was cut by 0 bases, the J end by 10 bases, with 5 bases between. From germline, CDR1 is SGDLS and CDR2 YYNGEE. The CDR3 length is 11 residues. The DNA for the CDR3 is TGTGCCAGCAGCGTAGGCTTCGAGCAGTTCTTC. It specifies CASSVGFEQFF.

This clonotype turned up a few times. In nucleotides, the CDR3 is TGCGCCAGCAGCGTAGATCATGGCTACACCTTC. Protein: CASSVDHGYTF. The J gene is TRBJ1-2, the V gene TRBV5-1; the D is unclear. This CDR3 spans 11 amino acids. V shed 4 bases and J shed 6 bases, with 7 bases lying between them. Germline V gives CDR1 SGHRS, CDR2 YFSETQ. Together with reference TRBV5-1 and TRBJ1-2, the CDR3 gives the full variable domain: KAGVTQTPRYLIKTRGQQVTLSCSPISGHRSVSWYQQTPGQGLQFLFEYFSETQRNKGNFPGRFSGRQFSNSRSEMNVSTLELGDSALYLCASSVDHGYTFGSGTRLTVV.